The 22 T cell receptor beta chains listed next were all sequenced from one sample in a study of Ad26.COV2.S vaccination and SARS-CoV-2 variants. Indicated treatment: roughly 19 received Ad26.COV2.S at low or high dose, single or two shots; several received placebo; per-sample allocation not given. Samples came from day 63 after the first vaccine or placebo injection. TCRdb keeps only in-frame clones here, not all; method: immunoSEQ multiplex PCR. The sample has about 400,000 clones; 92% are singletons. Source: peripheral blood, taken in a trial of Ad26.COV2.S vaccine versus placebo. All receptors derive from a person aged 18 to 65 who received the Ad26.COV2.S COVID-19 vaccine or a placebo.

The chain combines TRBV6-5 with TRBJ2-7; a weak D match, TRBD2 (6 bases). Germline loops: CDR1 MNHEY, CDR2 SVGAGI. V was clipped by 0 bases and J by 5 bases, with 14 bases between them. There are 15 residues in the CDR3. The CDR3 DNA sequence: TGTGCCAGCAGTTACTCGTGGGGGGACGGGCACGAGCAGTACTTC. This sequence encodes CASSYSWGDGHEQYF.

About this clone itself: This CDR3 is also generated by other DNA sequences in the sample. This chain joins TRBV4-3 and TRBJ1-1; D is unclear. CDR3 size: 13 residues. Germline V gene sequence: CDR1 LGHNA, CDR2 YSLEER. With 0 bases removed from V and 3 bases from J, the gap between germline ends came to 5 bases. CDR3 sequence (DNA): TGCGCCAGCAGCCAAGATAGGTACACTGAAGCTTTCTTT. It encodes CASSQDRYTEAFF.

J is TRBJ2-7 and V is TRBV6-6, with 8 bases matching TRBD1. Germline CDR1 is MNHNY and CDR2 is SVGAGI (reference sequence). The V and J ends lost 5 bases and 2 bases, in that order; junction bases with no gene match: 5. This CDR3 has 14 amino acids. The CDR3 DNA follows: TGTGCCAGCAGTGCCGGGACAGGCACCTACGAGCAGTACTTC. As protein: CASSAGTGTYEQYF.

This clone was counted a few times. The chain uses TRBV28 and TRBJ2-1; 7 bases line up with TRBD2. The junction had 10 bases not matched to a gene; V was cut back by 7 bases and J by 4 bases. This CDR3 contains 15 residues. Germline CDR1 MDHEN, CDR2 SYDVKM. The CDR3, as DNA: TGTGCCAGCACCGCTCCGGGGGGAAGATACAATGAGCAGTTCTTC. It encodes CASTAPGGRYNEQFF.

V and J are TRBV4-3 and TRBJ1-6; D remains unclear. The germline CDR1 and CDR2 sequences are LGHNA and YSLEER. V lost 0 bases, J lost 4 bases, and 13 bases lay in between. This CDR3 region has 17 residues. CDR3 sequence: CASSQDRGGPYNSPLHF. In DNA form, the CDR3 reads TGCGCCAGCAGCCAAGATAGAGGCGGTCCTTATAATTCACCCCTCCACTTT.

The rearrangement links TRBV7-2 to TRBJ2-2; 12 bases map to TRBD2. CDR1 and CDR2 from the germline V gene are SGHTA and FQGNSA. The CDR3 is 16 amino acids. Trimming took 7 bases from V and 4 from J; bases not matched to a gene: 7. The CDR3 reads CASTRLAGGPTGELFF. In nucleotides, the CDR3 is TGTGCCAGCACCCGTCTAGCGGGGGGGCCCACCGGGGAGCTGTTTTTT.

The chain recombines TRBV5-1 with TRBJ2-7; no firm D call. Germline assignment: CDR1 SGHRS and CDR2 YFSETQ. The CDR3 extends over 13 amino acids. V was pared by 7 bases and J by 6 bases, with 17 bases between. CDR3 coding DNA: TGCGCCAGCTCTCTTGACCTTTCCGGCGAGCAGTACTTC. The encoded protein is CASSLDLSGEQYF.

The count of this clone is one. The chain has TRBV9 and TRBJ2-5, with TRBD2 matching 11 bases. CDR1 and CDR2 from the germline V gene are SGDLS and YYNGEE. CDR3 length equals 15 residues. J lost 5 bases, V lost 4 bases, and 7 bases had no gene match. CDR3 sequence: CASSILAGGRETQYF. The CDR3 bases are TGTGCCAGCAGCATCTTAGCGGGGGGGCGTGAGACCCAGTACTTC.

This clone was detected only once. The chain couples TRBV6-1 to TRBJ2-7; D not resolved. Trimming left V 0 bases short and J 8 bases short, with 17 bases between. This CDR3 is 15 amino acids long. The germline V gene has CDR1 MNHNS and CDR2 SASEGT. The CDR3 coding sequence is TGTGCCAGCAGTGAAGCTTTTGGCGGCTTCGATAAGCAGTACTTC. As protein: CASSEAFGGFDKQYF.

The CDR3 here is CASSSPGRRTEAFF. CDR3 in DNA: TGTGCCAGCAGCTCCCCTGGGCGTCGCACTGAAGCTTTCTTT. The rearrangement uses TRBV11-2 and TRBJ1-1; D call uncertain. Trimming left V 4 bases short and J 4 bases short, with 13 bases between. Germline V gene data show CDR1 as SGHAT and CDR2 as FQNNGV. There are 14 residues in the CDR3.

The chain combines TRBV7-9 with TRBJ2-3; D remains ambiguous. Deletions cut 1 base from V and 5 bases from J, with 7 bases between. The CDR3 contains 13 residues. From germline, CDR1 is SEHNR and CDR2 FQNEAQ (reference sequence). CDR3 in amino acids: CASSLGTRDTQYF. For the CDR3, the DNA is TGTGCCAGCAGCTTAGGGACGAGAGATACGCAGTATTTT.

This chain connects TRBV19 to TRBJ2-3, with D possibly TRBD1 on 5 matching bases. This CDR3 is 15 amino acids long. The V gene's germline CDR1 is LNHDA and CDR2 SQIVND (reference sequence). Trimming took off 1 base at V and 2 bases at J, with 10 bases between the two ends. The CDR3 sequence: CASSIAWTNTDTQYF. CDR3 sequence (DNA): TGTGCCAGTAGTATAGCGTGGACAAACACAGATACGCAGTATTTT.

CDR3 DNA: TGCAGCGTTGACGTGCGGGGGGGCATTCAGTACTTC. It yields the protein CSVDVRGGIQYF. This sequence joins TRBV29-1 and TRBJ2-4, with 9 nucleotides matching TRBD2. V was pared by 3 bases and J by 9 bases, with 3 bases of the junction left unmatched. This CDR3 comprises 12 residues. Germline assignment: CDR1 SQVTM and CDR2 ANQGSEA.

The rearrangement uses TRBV7-2 and TRBJ1-2, with no clear D. The germline V and J ends were trimmed by 5 bases and 4 bases, with 17 bases remaining between them. This CDR3 has 15 amino acids. Germline V gene data show CDR1 as SGHTA and CDR2 as FQGNSA. CDR3 region: CASSPGQYRTYGYTF. The CDR3 nucleotides are TGTGCCAGCAGCCCTGGGCAGTACCGGACCTATGGCTACACCTTC.

The chain is built from TRBV5-1 and TRBJ1-3; D is possibly TRBD1 (5 bases). Germline V lookup: CDR1 SGHRS, CDR2 YFSETQ. The CDR3 contains 14 residues. The germline V and J ends were trimmed by 4 bases and 10 bases, with 18 bases remaining between them. The chain's CDR3 is CASSPGVGVLTIYF. CDR3 sequence (DNA): TGCGCCAGCAGCCCGGGTGTAGGGGTACTTACCATATATTTT.

This rearrangement joins TRBV10-2 to TRBJ1-5, with TRBD1 matching 11 bases. This CDR3 is 17 amino acids long. V dropped 5 bases and J dropped 1; count of bases not matched to a gene: 7. Germline assignment: CDR1 WSHSY and CDR2 SAAADI. This CDR3 reads CASSSGQGALSNQPQHF. CDR3 DNA: TGCGCCAGCAGTTCTGGACAGGGGGCTTTGAGCAATCAGCCCCAGCATTTT.

The chain couples TRBV4-1 to TRBJ2-1, with 10 bases lining up with TRBD2. This CDR3 contains 16 residues. In germline, CDR1 is MGHRA, CDR2 YSYEKL. The trim removed 4 bases at V and 5 bases at J, leaving 8 bases unmatched. The CDR3 DNA follows: TGCGCCAGCAGCCCTAAAGGGGGACTAGCGAACAATGAGCAGTTCTTC. Its translation: CASSPKGGLANNEQFF.

The V and J genes are TRBV7-6 and TRBJ1-2, with D unresolved. The CDR3 has 16 amino acids. Germline assignment: CDR1 SGHVS and CDR2 FNYEAQ. Trimming took 5 bases from V and 4 from J, leaving 20 bases between them. This CDR3 reads CASSTLPDPGIYGYTF. The CDR3, as DNA: TGTGCCAGCAGCACCCTCCCAGACCCAGGAATCTATGGCTACACCTTC.

This sequence joins TRBV5-1 and TRBJ1-4, with D possibly matching TRBD1 (6 bases). There are 14 residues in the CDR3. Germline values: CDR1 SGHRS, CDR2 YFSETQ. Trimming removed 0 bases at V and 3 bases at J, with 6 bases between. In DNA form, the CDR3 reads TGCGCCAGCAGCTTGGGGACAGCTAATGAAAAACTGTTTTTT. Amino acids: CASSLGTANEKLFF.

For this clone: The same CDR3 can be traced to other DNA sequences in this sample. V usage is TRBV7-9 and J usage is TRBJ2-3; a weak D match, TRBD2 (5 bases). The CDR3 length is 15 residues. Trimming took off 1 base at V and 2 bases at J, with 10 bases between the two ends. The germline V gene has CDR1 SEHNR and CDR2 FQNEAQ (reference sequence). For the CDR3, the DNA is TGTGCCAGCAGCTTAGGGGCGGGTCACACAGATACGCAGTATTTT. Its protein product is CASSLGAGHTDTQYF.

The chain uses TRBV9 and TRBJ2-1; weak D call: TRBD2 (6 bases). The CDR3 is made up of 16 amino acids. CDR1 SGDLS and CDR2 YYNGEE come from the germline V gene. V was shortened by 2 bases and J by 6 bases, with 18 bases between the two germline ends. The CDR3 sequence: CASSVVGLTSTNEQFF. The CDR3 DNA sequence: TGTGCCAGCAGCGTGGTCGGACTAACCTCAACCAATGAGCAGTTCTTC.

The chain recombines TRBV19 with TRBJ1-1; 7 nucleotides line up with TRBD1. V was clipped by 5 bases and J by 0 bases; unmatched bases: 3. The CDR3 length is 14 residues. Germline V gene data show CDR1 as LNHDA and CDR2 as SQIVND (reference sequence). The CDR3 DNA sequence: TGTGCCAGTAGTTGGGACAGCATGAACACTGAAGCTTTCTTT. This encodes CASSWDSMNTEAFF.